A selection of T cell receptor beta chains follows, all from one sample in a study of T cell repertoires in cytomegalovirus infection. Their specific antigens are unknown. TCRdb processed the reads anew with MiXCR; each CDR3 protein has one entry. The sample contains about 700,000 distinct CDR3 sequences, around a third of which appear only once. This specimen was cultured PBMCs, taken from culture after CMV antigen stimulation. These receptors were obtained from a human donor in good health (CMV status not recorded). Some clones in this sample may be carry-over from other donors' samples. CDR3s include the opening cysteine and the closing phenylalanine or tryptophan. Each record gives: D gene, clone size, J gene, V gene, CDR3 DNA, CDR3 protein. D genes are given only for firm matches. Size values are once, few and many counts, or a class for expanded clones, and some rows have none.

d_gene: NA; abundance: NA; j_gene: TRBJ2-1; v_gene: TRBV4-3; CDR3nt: TGCGCCAGCAGCTCGGAGATCGACAATGAGCAGTTCTTC; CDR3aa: CASSSEIDNEQFF
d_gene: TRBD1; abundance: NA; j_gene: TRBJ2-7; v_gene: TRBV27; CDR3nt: TGTGCCAGCAGTTGGGACAGCGACTACGAGCAGTACTTC; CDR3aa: CASSWDSDYEQYF
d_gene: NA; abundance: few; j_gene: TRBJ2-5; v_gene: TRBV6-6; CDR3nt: TGTGCCAGCAGTTTCGAGGCCAAAGAGACCCAGTACTTC; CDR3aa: CASSFEAKETQYF
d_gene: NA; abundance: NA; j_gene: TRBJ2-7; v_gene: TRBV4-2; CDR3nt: TGTGCCAGCAGCCGCAATGAGTTGGCCTACGAGCAGTACTTC; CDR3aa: CASSRNELAYEQYF
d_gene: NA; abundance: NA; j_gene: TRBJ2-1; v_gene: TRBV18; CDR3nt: TGTGCCAGCTCACCGCGTTACCAGAGGAGCAATGAGCAGTTCTTC; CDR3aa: CASSPRYQRSNEQFF
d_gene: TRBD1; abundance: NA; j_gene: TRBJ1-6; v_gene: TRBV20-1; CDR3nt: TGCAGTGCTAGGGAACTGGACAGGGGGAATTCACCCCTCCACTTT; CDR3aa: CSARELDRGNSPLHF
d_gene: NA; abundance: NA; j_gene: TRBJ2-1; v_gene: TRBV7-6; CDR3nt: TGTGCCAGCAGCCGACTCCGATTCCGCTCCTACAATGAGCAGTTCTTC; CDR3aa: CASSRLRFRSYNEQFF
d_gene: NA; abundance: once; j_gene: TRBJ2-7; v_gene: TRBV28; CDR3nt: TGTGCCAGCAGAGATACAGGGTTGCGCGAGCAGTACTTC; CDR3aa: CASRDTGLREQYF
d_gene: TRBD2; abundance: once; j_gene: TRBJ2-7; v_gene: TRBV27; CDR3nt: TGTGCCAGCAGTTTAGGCGGGAGTCCGCCCTACGAGCAGTACTTC; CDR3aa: CASSLGGSPPYEQYF
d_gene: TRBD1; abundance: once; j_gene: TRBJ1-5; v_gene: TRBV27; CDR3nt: TGTGCCAGCAGTTTATCAGGGACAGGGTATGATCAGCCCCAGCATTTT; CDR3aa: CASSLSGTGYDQPQHF
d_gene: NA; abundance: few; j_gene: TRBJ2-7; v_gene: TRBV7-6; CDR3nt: TGTGCCAGCAGCTTAAGTGTTGGGCACTCAACCTACGAGCAGTACTTC; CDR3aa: CASSLSVGHSTYEQYF
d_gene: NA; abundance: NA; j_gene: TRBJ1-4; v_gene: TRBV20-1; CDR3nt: TGCAGTGCTAGAGACTCATTCATGTACAGGCGTGAAAAACTGTTTTTT; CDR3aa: CSARDSFMYRREKLFF
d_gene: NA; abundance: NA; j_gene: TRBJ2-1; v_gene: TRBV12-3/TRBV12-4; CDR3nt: TGTGCCAGCAGTTTTCGTTGGGGATATGGGGCCTCCTACAATGAGCAGTTCTTC; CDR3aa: CASSFRWGYGASYNEQFF
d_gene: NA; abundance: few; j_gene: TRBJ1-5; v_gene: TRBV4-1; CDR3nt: TGCGCCAGCAGCCCAAGAGCATCGGGGATCAATCAGCCCCAGCATTTT; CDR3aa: CASSPRASGINQPQHF
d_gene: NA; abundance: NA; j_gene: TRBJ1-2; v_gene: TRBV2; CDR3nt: TGTGCCAGCAGTGTTGGGCGGGAAGGCGGCTACACCTTC; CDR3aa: CASSVGREGGYTF
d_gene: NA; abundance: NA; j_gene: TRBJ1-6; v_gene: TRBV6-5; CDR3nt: TGTGCCAGCAGTCCGACGGTAGATAATTCACCCCTCCACTTT; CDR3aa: CASSPTVDNSPLHF